The next 6 T cell receptor beta chains were all read from a single sample in a study of T cells in Graves' hyperthyroidism and ophthalmopathy. Researchers amplified the TCR beta CDR3 regions from RNA transcripts. The study used the HTBI primer set for a first-round RT-PCR of the TCR CDR3. Each CDR3 protein gets one entry after TCRdb re-called the multiplex PCR reads with MiXCR. This table has around 660,000 distinct CDR3 sequences, roughly 45% appearing once. Sequenced input: peripheral blood or thyroid tissue (not recorded which). These receptors were obtained from an adult man with Graves' disease, either hyperthyroidism or ophthalmopathy (not recorded which).

The rearrangement uses TRBV2 and TRBJ2-3; D ambiguous. Trimming stripped 4 bases from V and 2 bases from J, with 10 bases between. This CDR3 spans 14 amino acids. Germline CDR1 is SNHLY and CDR2 is FYNNEI. The DNA for the CDR3 is TGTGCCAGCAGTGTCGAAAGACACACAGATACGCAGTATTTT. It translates to CASSVERHTDTQYF.

This clonotype has ten or more counts. The chain carries TRBV5-4 and TRBJ1-2, with a tentative D call TRBD1 (5 bases). Trimming took off 9 bases at V and 4 bases at J, with 13 bases between the two ends. The CDR3 has 12 residues. CDR1 and CDR2 (germline): SGHNT, YYREEE (reference sequence). CDR3 region: CATPGLPYGYTF. For the CDR3, the DNA is TGTGCCACCCCGGGACTGCCCTATGGCTACACCTTC.

A remark on this clonotype: One base away lies a much larger clone, so this may be a sequencing read error. V is TRBV2 and J is TRBJ1-1, with D unclear. V dropped 2 bases and J dropped 7 bases, with 11 bases sitting between them. Germline CDR1 reads SNHLY; CDR2 reads FYNNEI. The CDR3 totals 13 residues. The CDR3, as DNA: TGTGCCAGCAGTGAAAGCACAGCGAGTGAAGCTTTCTTT. Protein: CASSESTASEAFF.

The chain couples TRBV25-1 to TRBJ1-1, with D maybe TRBD1 (5 bases). The CDR3 runs 13 residues. Germline V gene lookup returns CDR1 MGHDK and CDR2 SYGVNS. V lost 0 bases and J 7 bases, leaving 9 bases between the germline ends. The CDR3 region is CASSEYMGVEAFF. The CDR3 DNA sequence: TGTGCCAGCAGTGAATATATGGGGGTTGAAGCTTTCTTT. The full variable domain, completed using reference TRBV25-1 and TRBJ1-1, is EADIYQTPRYLVIGTGKKITLECSQTMGHDKMYWYQQDPGMELHLIHYSYGVNSTEKGDLSSESTVSRIRTEHFPLTLESARPSHTSQYLCASSEYMGVEAFFGQGTRLTVV.

The rearrangement uses TRBV20-1 and TRBJ2-7, with 13 bases that match TRBD2. The CDR3 length is 15 residues. Germline V gene data show CDR1 as DFQATT and CDR2 as SNEGSKA (reference sequence). V lost 1 base, J lost 3 bases, and 3 bases stayed unmatched. The CDR3 sequence: CSARGTSGSGYEQYF. The CDR3, as DNA: TGCAGTGCTAGAGGGACTAGCGGGAGCGGCTACGAGCAGTACTTC.

This clonotype showed up just a few times. The chain recombines TRBV6-1 with TRBJ1-2; 8 bases fit TRBD1. This CDR3 is 14 amino acids long. CDR1 is MNHNS, CDR2 SASEGT, per germline. V was clipped by 7 bases and J by 8 bases; unmatched bases: 12. As DNA, the CDR3 is TGTGCCAGCACTCCCACCCGGACAGGGAGCGGCTACACCTTC. Protein product: CASTPTRTGSGYTF.